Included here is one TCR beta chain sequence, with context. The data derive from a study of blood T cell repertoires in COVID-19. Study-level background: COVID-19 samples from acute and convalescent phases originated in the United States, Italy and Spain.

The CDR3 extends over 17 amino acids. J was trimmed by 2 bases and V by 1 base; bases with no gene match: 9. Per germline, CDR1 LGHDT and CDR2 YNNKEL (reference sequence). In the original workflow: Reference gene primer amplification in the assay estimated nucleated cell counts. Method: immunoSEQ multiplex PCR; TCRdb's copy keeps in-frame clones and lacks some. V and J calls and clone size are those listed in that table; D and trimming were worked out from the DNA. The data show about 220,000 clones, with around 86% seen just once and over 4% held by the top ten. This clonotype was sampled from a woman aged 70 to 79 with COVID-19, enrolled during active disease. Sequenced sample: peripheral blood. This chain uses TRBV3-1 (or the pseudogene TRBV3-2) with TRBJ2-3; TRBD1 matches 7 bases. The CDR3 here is CASSQGGQRNLTDTQYF. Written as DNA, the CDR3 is TGTGCCAGCAGCCAAGGGGGACAGCGAAACCTCACAGATACGCAGTATTTT.